The present TCR beta chain was sequenced within a study of a mutant IDH1 vaccine in newly diagnosed glioma. Background on the study: Patients were pretreated with radiotherapy, temozolomide, or both, mostly both. The study's findings and limits: Among all patients, vaccine-induced immune responses occurred in approximately 93%. With respect to changes in top peripheral T cell clonotypes, pseudoprogression seemed unrelated.

The sample's time point: week 11, during vaccination. Every vaccination contained 300 ug of the mutant IDH1 20-mer peptide and was paired with topical imiquimod. Each of the donors came in with new WHO grade 3 or 4 astrocytomas that were IDH1-mutant and ATRX-lost. This clone has a handful of counts. Antigen specificity is unknown. The protocol was immunoSEQ multiplex PCR, while the TCRdb copy is restricted to in-frame clones and leaves out a portion. The table includes some 52,000 clones, about 91% detected once. The CDR3 loop spans 12 amino acids. V lost 0 bases and J lost 3, with 6 bases in between. Germline V gives CDR1 GTSNPN, CDR2 SVGIG (reference sequence).

J is TRBJ2-7 and V is TRBV30; D not resolved. Source: PBMCs, taken from a glioma patient whose treatment included an IDH1 peptide vaccine. The origin of this receptor is a man over 45 with glioma. In nucleotides, the CDR3 is TGTGCCTGGAGTGTCTCCAGCTACGAGCAGTACTTC. This encodes CAWSVSSYEQYF.